This passage covers 16 T cell receptor beta chains from one sample sequenced in a study of PD-1 blockade in classical Hodgkin lymphoma. Profiled with immunoSEQ multiplex PCR; TCRdb holds only in-frame clones, not every one. The sample has 4,000 or so clones; roughly three fifths are singletons. The time point is: cycle 4 day 1 (C4D1), after more than five weeks of nivolumab. Brentuximab vedotin exposure varied among the patients, all of whom had relapsed after autologous stem cell transplantation. Researchers pulled CD8+ T cells out of thawed PBMCs using magnetic negative selection. The sequenced sample was CD8+ T cells from blood, obtained before the fourth cycle of nivolumab. The receptors derive from a human donor with classical Hodgkin lymphoma.

In this sample, this clone is medium-sized. The V gene is TRBV6-6, the J gene TRBJ2-1; D uncertain. Deletions cut 0 bases from V and 5 bases from J, with 14 bases between. The V gene's germline CDR1 is MNHNY and CDR2 SVGAGI (reference sequence). There are 16 residues in the CDR3. The CDR3, as DNA: TGTGCCAGCAGTTACTCGACCGCTCCCGAGCACAATGAGCAGTTCTTC. It translates to CASSYSTAPEHNEQFF.

V gene TRBV5-4 combines with J gene TRBJ2-3; D call uncertain. V lost 4 bases, J lost 1 base, and 10 bases lay in between. Germline V gene sequence: CDR1 SGHNT, CDR2 YYREEE (reference sequence). The CDR3 length is 14 residues. The CDR3 nucleotides are TGTGCCAGCAGCCAAGTCGTGGGCACAGATACGCAGTATTTT. Translating it yields CASSQVVGTDTQYF. Variable domain in full (rest from reference TRBV5-4 and TRBJ2-3): ETGVTQSPTHLIKTRGQQVTLRCSSQSGHNTVSWYQQALGQGPQFIFQYYREEENGRGNFPPRFSGLQFPNYSSELNVNALELDDSALYLCASSQVVGTDTQYFGPGTRLTVL.

The chain has TRBV27 and TRBJ2-1; TRBD2 matches 9 bases. This CDR3 has 16 amino acids. Germline lookup yields CDR1 MNHEY and CDR2 SMNVEV (reference sequence). The V segment lost 5 bases and the J segment 4 bases; nucleotides outside the gene matches: 9. The CDR3 sequence: CASSSSPSGDYNEQFF. CDR3 nucleotide sequence: TGTGCCAGCAGTAGTTCCCCTAGCGGGGATTACAATGAGCAGTTCTTC.

The J gene is TRBJ2-7, the V gene TRBV28; D unclear. The CDR3 length is 11 residues. The V gene's germline CDR1 is MDHEN and CDR2 SYDVKM. V was clipped by 6 bases and J by 4 bases, with 7 bases between them. DNA of the CDR3: TGTGCCAGCAGCTCCAGGTACGAGCAGTACTTC. It encodes CASSSRYEQYF.

This clone is medium-sized. The chain uses TRBV2 and TRBJ1-1; TRBD1 matches 7 bases. Trimming took 9 bases from V and 1 from J; bases not matched to a gene: 5. Germline-derived CDR1 and CDR2 are SNHLY and FYNNEI. CDR3 length: 13 amino acids. This CDR3 reads CASRDSENTEAFF. The DNA of the CDR3 is TGTGCCAGTCGGGACAGCGAGAACACTGAAGCTTTCTTT.

The chain couples TRBV29-1 to TRBJ1-2; 9 nucleotides agree with TRBD1. Germline trimming cut 2 bases from V and 4 bases from J; bases unmatched to any gene: 5. Germline lookup yields CDR1 SQVTM and CDR2 ANQGSEA. There are 14 residues in the CDR3. As DNA, the CDR3 is TGCAGCGTTGAACCCGGGACAGGGAGCTATGGCTACACCTTC. This encodes CSVEPGTGSYGYTF.

This chain connects TRBV7-2 to TRBJ2-1; a weak D match, TRBD2 (7 bases). Trimming cost V 6 bases and J 9 bases, with 15 bases left between them. The germline V gene encodes CDR1 SGHTA and CDR2 FQGNSA. The CDR3 consists of 13 residues. CDR3 nucleotides: TGTGCCAGCAGTGGGGGAGGGGGTGGTGAGCAGTTCTTC. It encodes CASSGGGGGEQFF.

The chain couples TRBV15 to TRBJ2-5; perhaps TRBD2 as D (5 bases). This CDR3 is built from 16 residues. Germline loops: CDR1 LNHNV, CDR2 YYDKDF (reference sequence). V was shortened by 0 bases and J by 5 bases, with 16 bases between the two germline ends. CDR3: CATSRETYGVWETQYF. In DNA, the CDR3 is TGTGCCACCAGCAGAGAGACTTACGGGGTCTGGGAGACCCAGTACTTC.

A note on this clone: A read error is the likely source, as a far larger clone sits one nucleotide away. This chain joins TRBV4-2 and TRBJ2-5, with D unresolved. Trimming cost V 1 base and J 4 bases, with 13 bases left between them. This CDR3 has 15 amino acids. Germline values: CDR1 LGHNA, CDR2 YNFKEQ. CDR3 in amino acids: CASSQVESRRETQYF. Here the CDR3 DNA reads TGTGCCAGCAGCCAAGTTGAGAGCCGCAGAGAGACCCAGTACTTC.

Note on this clone: The junction does not match germline at one end; this may be a read error. The chain uses TRBV10-3 and TRBJ2-1; no clear D. The CDR3 is made up of 11 amino acids. The V gene's germline CDR1 is ENHRY and CDR2 SYGVKD. The CDR3 region is CASSTYNEQFF. Here the CDR3 DNA reads TGTGCCAGCAGTACTTACAATGAGCAGTTCTTC.

This chain connects TRBV4-1 to TRBJ1-1; 9 bases agree with TRBD1. The CDR3 is 16 amino acids. The ends lost 3 bases at V and 5 bases at J; junction bases unmatched: 10. CDR1 MGHRA and CDR2 YSYEKL come from the germline V gene. The CDR3 loop reads CASSHVPGQGGTEAFF. The DNA of the CDR3 is TGCGCCAGCAGCCATGTCCCGGGACAGGGTGGGACTGAAGCTTTCTTT.

The genes are TRBV7-2 and TRBJ2-5; 7 positions match TRBD2. The CDR3 runs to 14 residues. CDR1 SGHTA and CDR2 FQGNSA come from the germline V gene. J gave up 3 bases and V 2 bases, and 3 bases lay outside the gene matches. Here the CDR3 reads CASSLLRGEETQYF. The DNA for the CDR3 is TGTGCCAGCAGCTTACTTCGGGGGGAAGAGACCCAGTACTTC.

The table lists this clone with a count of one. The chain joins TRBV4-3 to TRBJ2-1; possibly TRBD1 for D (6 bases). Germline CDR1 reads LGHNA; CDR2 reads YSLEER. CDR3 length: 17 residues. Trimming removed 4 bases at V and 0 bases at J, with 16 bases between. In DNA form, the CDR3 reads TGCGCCAGCAGCCTTCGACACAGGGTCCTCTCCTACAATGAGCAGTTCTTC. This encodes CASSLRHRVLSYNEQFF.

The chain has TRBV5-4 and TRBJ1-1; D unresolved. Trimming cost V 0 bases and J 5 bases, with 11 bases left between them. From germline, CDR1 is SGHNT and CDR2 YYREEE (reference sequence). The CDR3 runs to 14 residues. The chain's CDR3 is CASSLDSAPTEAFF. The CDR3 bases are TGTGCCAGCAGCTTGGACAGCGCCCCAACTGAAGCTTTCTTT.

This chain uses TRBV6-5 with TRBJ2-3, with unresolved D. Between the trimmed V and J ends, which lost 2 bases and 0 bases, there was a span of 6 bases. Germline CDR1 and CDR2: MNHEY and SVGAGI. The CDR3 spans 14 residues. CDR3 amino acids: CASSYATSTDTQYF. CDR3 DNA: TGTGCCAGCAGTTACGCAACTAGCACAGATACGCAGTATTTT.

This chain uses TRBV2 with TRBJ2-3, with 7 bases aligning to TRBD2. Germline assignment: CDR1 SNHLY and CDR2 FYNNEI. This CDR3 contains 15 residues. The ends lost 7 bases at V and 2 bases at J; junction bases unmatched: 9. CDR3 loop: CASTFFAGDTDTQYF. The CDR3, as DNA: TGTGCCAGCACATTCTTTGCGGGAGACACAGATACGCAGTATTTT.